The present T cell receptor (beta chain) was sequenced within a study of blood T cell repertoires in COVID-19. As for the study in general: Acute and convalescent COVID-19 samples came from the United States, Italy and Spain. Sample material is recorded as cDNA or gDNA derived from T cells, B-cell-depleted T cells, or PBMCs.

Measured with immunoSEQ multiplex PCR; TCRdb has only the in-frame clones, and not every one. The sample lists about 150,000 clones, approximately 90% occurring once. The CDR3 is 15 residues long. Germline V gene lookup returns CDR1 MNHEY and CDR2 SVGAGI. Trimming removed 7 bases from V and 0 bases from J; junction bases left unmatched: 5. Sequenced input: peripheral blood. The TCR originated in a woman in her 70s with acute or convalescent COVID-19. The chain is built from TRBV6-5 and TRBJ1-3; TRBD1 agrees at 8 bases. The CDR3 protein is CASKQTGGSGNTIYF. The CDR3, as DNA: TGTGCCAGCAAACAAACAGGGGGCTCTGGAAACACCATATATTTT.